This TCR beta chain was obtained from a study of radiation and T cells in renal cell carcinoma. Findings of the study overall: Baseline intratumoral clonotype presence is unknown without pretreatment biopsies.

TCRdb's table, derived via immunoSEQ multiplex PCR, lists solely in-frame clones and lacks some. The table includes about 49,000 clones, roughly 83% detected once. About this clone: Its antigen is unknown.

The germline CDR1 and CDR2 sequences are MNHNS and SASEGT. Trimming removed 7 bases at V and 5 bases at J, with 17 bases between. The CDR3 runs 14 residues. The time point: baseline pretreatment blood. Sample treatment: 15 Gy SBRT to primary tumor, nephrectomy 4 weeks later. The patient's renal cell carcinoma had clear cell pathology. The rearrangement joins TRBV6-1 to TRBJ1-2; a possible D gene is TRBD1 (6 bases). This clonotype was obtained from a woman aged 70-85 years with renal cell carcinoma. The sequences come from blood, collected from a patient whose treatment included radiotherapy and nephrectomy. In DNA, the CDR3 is TGTGCCAGCATTCTAGACAGGACTTTTTATGGCTACACCTTC. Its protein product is CASILDRTFYGYTF.